The 23 T cell receptor beta chains presented below share a single source sample, sequenced in a study of OX40 agonist ivuxolimab in advanced cancers. Sequenced by immunoSEQ multiplex PCR; TCRdb stores in-frame clones only, minus some. The table has around 99,000 clones, roughly 90% seen once; the top ten hold around 0.16%. The material sequenced was CD4+ or CD8+ T cells sorted from blood, taken in a trial of the OX40 agonist ivuxolimab. These receptors were taken from an adult with an advanced solid tumor such as melanoma, head and neck, liver or kidney cancer.

The rearrangement joins TRBV29-1 to TRBJ2-1; D is undetermined. Per the germline V gene, CDR1 is SQVTM and CDR2 is ANQGSEA. Trimming left V 4 bases short and J 3 bases short, with 7 bases between. CDR3 length: 12 residues. The CDR3 loop is CSVVEDYNEQFF. As DNA, the CDR3 is TGCAGCGTTGTAGAAGACTACAATGAGCAGTTCTTC.

The chain uses TRBV10-1 and TRBJ2-3; 7 bases are a match to TRBD1. Germline CDR1 is WNHNN and CDR2 is SYGVQD (reference sequence). This CDR3 is built from 15 residues. J lost 0 bases, V lost 3 bases, and 3 bases had no gene match. CDR3 sequence: CASSDPGGSTDTQYF. As DNA, the CDR3 is TGCGCCAGCAGTGATCCAGGGGGTAGCACAGATACGCAGTATTTT.

The chain uses TRBV6-5 and TRBJ2-4; D unresolved. V dropped 5 bases and J dropped 6 bases, with 17 bases sitting between them. Germline CDR1 is MNHEY and CDR2 is SVGAGI. This CDR3 has 15 residues. The CDR3 sequence is CASSPRALYGNIQYF. In DNA form, the CDR3 reads TGTGCCAGCAGTCCCCGGGCTCTCTATGGAAACATTCAGTACTTC.

The V and J genes are TRBV30 and TRBJ2-5, with TRBD2 matching over 12 bases. The junction had 6 bases not matched to a gene; V was cut back by 3 bases and J by 4 bases. CDR3 length equals 15 residues. CDR1 and CDR2 from the germline V gene are GTSNPN and SVGIG (reference sequence). The DNA for the CDR3 is TGTGCCTGGAGCCAGACTAGCGGGAGAGTAGAGACCCAGTACTTC. Translated, it gives CAWSQTSGRVETQYF.

The V gene is TRBV20-1, the J gene TRBJ1-6; a possible D gene is TRBD1 (5 bases). V lost 6 bases and J 14 bases, leaving 14 bases between the germline ends. Germline-derived CDR1 and CDR2 are DFQATT and SNEGSKA (reference sequence). The CDR3 is 11 residues long. CDR3: CSAQGAGTLHF. The CDR3 DNA reads TGCAGTGCCCAGGGAGCAGGGACCCTCCACTTT.

The chain recombines TRBV19 with TRBJ1-3; D is unclear. The CDR3 length is 14 residues. Per germline, CDR1 LNHDA and CDR2 SQIVND (reference sequence). V was cut by 5 bases and J by 0 bases, with 8 bases left in between. The CDR3 coding sequence is TGTGCCAGTAGTGAGGGCAGCTCTGGAAACACCATATATTTT. This sequence encodes CASSEGSSGNTIYF.

V and J are TRBV7-7 and TRBJ2-1, with D perhaps being TRBD1 or TRBD2 (5 bases each). Germline V gives CDR1 SSHAT, CDR2 FNYEAQ (reference sequence). The germline V and J ends were trimmed by 5 bases and 6 bases, with 17 bases remaining between them. CDR3 length: 15 amino acids. In DNA form, the CDR3 reads TGTGCCAGCAGCCGCACGGACCGTGGGACCAATGAGCAGTTCTTC. The encoded protein is CASSRTDRGTNEQFF.

The chain combines TRBV10-1 with TRBJ2-5; 7 bases align to TRBD1. Germline CDR1 is WNHNN and CDR2 is SYGVQD (reference sequence). Losses at the gene ends were 5 bases for V and 1 base for J; bases not matched to a gene: 1. This CDR3 region has 13 residues. CDR3: CASSRTGQETQYF. CDR3 sequence (DNA): TGCGCCAGCAGTCGGACAGGCCAAGAGACCCAGTACTTC.

The rearrangement joins TRBV19 to TRBJ2-3, with D perhaps TRBD1 (5 bases). The ends were cut back, 4 bases at V and 5 bases at J, with 10 bases in the middle. The CDR3 spans 13 residues. Germline V gene data show CDR1 as LNHDA and CDR2 as SQIVND (reference sequence). The CDR3 sequence is CASSTIQVDTQYF. The CDR3 nucleotides are TGTGCCAGTAGTACCATACAGGTAGATACGCAGTATTTT.

The V call is TRBV6-1, the J call TRBJ1-3; 7 nucleotides line up with TRBD1. The V gene end was trimmed by 6 bases and the J gene end by 2 bases; junction bases not matched to a gene: 7. The germline V gene encodes CDR1 MNHNS and CDR2 SASEGT. This CDR3 has 15 amino acids. CDR3 DNA: TGTGCCAGCAGAACAACAGGGGATACTGGAAACACCATATATTTT. It yields the protein CASRTTGDTGNTIYF.

The rearrangement uses TRBV5-4 and TRBJ2-1; 8 bases map to TRBD1. The CDR3 is made up of 15 amino acids. CDR1 and CDR2 from the germline V gene are SGHNT and YYREEE (reference sequence). Germline trimming cut 3 bases from V and 5 bases from J; bases unmatched to any gene: 7. The CDR3 region is CASSWVRTGNNEQFF. CDR3 nucleotides: TGTGCCAGCAGCTGGGTCAGGACAGGGAACAATGAGCAGTTCTTC.

This sequence joins TRBV20-1 and TRBJ2-7; D gene ambiguous. Between the trimmed V and J ends, which lost 1 base and 5 bases, there was a span of 6 bases. Germline V gene sequence: CDR1 DFQATT, CDR2 SNEGSKA (reference sequence). The CDR3 extends over 11 amino acids. In DNA, the CDR3 is TGCAGTGCTAGAGTAGTTAACGAGCAGTACTTC. Its protein is CSARVVNEQYF.

The gene calls are TRBV5-1 and TRBJ1-1; TRBD1 matches at 7 bases. V dropped 4 bases and J dropped 0; count of bases not matched to a gene: 6. The CDR3 is made up of 15 amino acids. Per the germline V gene, CDR1 is SGHRS and CDR2 is YFSETQ. CDR3 in amino acids: CASSDRTGLNTEAFF. In nucleotides, the CDR3 is TGCGCCAGCAGCGACCGGACAGGTCTGAACACTGAAGCTTTCTTT.

The rearrangement uses TRBV19 and TRBJ2-2, with a weak D call TRBD1 (6 bases). The CDR3 contains 14 residues. The germline gives CDR1 LNHDA, CDR2 SQIVND (reference sequence). V gave up 7 bases and J gave up 0 bases, with 9 bases separating them. The CDR3 reads CASTDRSNTGELFF. In DNA form, the CDR3 reads TGTGCCAGTACCGACAGGTCGAACACCGGGGAGCTGTTTTTT.

This clone was seen a single time. This chain connects TRBV12-2 to TRBJ2-1; the tabulated D call, TRBD1, remains unverified against the DNA. TRBV12-2 is tagged as a pseudogene. The length of the CDR3 is 17 residues. The CDR3 is CASRPLPTGDIYNEQFF. In DNA, the CDR3 is TGTGCAAGTCGCCCGCTCCCGACAGGGGATATCTACAATGAGCAGTTCTTC.

The gene calls are TRBV7-9 and TRBJ2-2; 9 bases match TRBD1. V was pared by 5 bases and J by 6 bases, with 1 base of the junction left unmatched. The CDR3 loop spans 13 amino acids. Germline-derived CDR1 and CDR2 are SEHNR and FQNEAQ (reference sequence). The CDR3, as DNA: TGTGCCAGCAGCACAGGGGGCTCCGGGGAGCTGTTTTTT. This sequence encodes CASSTGGSGELFF. The variable domain in full, with the rest retrieved from reference TRBV7-9 and TRBJ2-2, is DTGVSQNPRHKITKRGQNVTFRCDPISEHNRLYWYRQTLGQGPEFLTYFQNEAQLEKSRLLSDRFSAERPKGSFSTLEIQRTEQGDSAMYLCASSTGGSGELFFGEGSRLTVL.

Regarding this clone: This sample also contains other DNA sequences that code for the same CDR3. The gene calls are TRBV28 and TRBJ2-5; possible D gene TRBD2, 7 bases. The CDR3 runs to 15 residues. The germline V gene has CDR1 MDHEN and CDR2 SYDVKM. Trimming shortened V by 5 bases and J by 5 bases, and 18 bases separated the two germline ends. In DNA, the CDR3 is TGTGCCAGCAGTGGGGCCGGGGAGGGGGAGGAGACCCAGTACTTC. This encodes CASSGAGEGEETQYF.

The chain employs TRBV19 and TRBJ2-5, with a possible D match to TRBD2 (5 bases). The V gene's germline CDR1 is LNHDA and CDR2 SQIVND (reference sequence). The CDR3 is made up of 15 amino acids. V was clipped by 5 bases and J by 5 bases, with 18 bases between them. The CDR3 DNA sequence: TGTGCCAGTAGTCCGGACCACGGGATTCGGGAGACCCAGTACTTC. It encodes CASSPDHGIRETQYF.

This rearrangement joins TRBV19 to TRBJ2-3; possible D gene TRBD2, 6 bases. Trimming removed 5 bases at V and 0 bases at J, with 9 bases between. From germline, CDR1 is LNHDA and CDR2 SQIVND (reference sequence). The CDR3 is 14 residues long. The CDR3: CASSLGTSTDTQYF. CDR3 coding DNA: TGTGCCAGTAGTCTTGGGACTAGCACAGATACGCAGTATTTT. Variable domain in full (rest from reference TRBV19 and TRBJ2-3): DGGITQSPKYLFRKEGQNVTLSCEQNLNHDAMYWYRQDPGQGLRLIYYSQIVNDFQKGDIAEGYSVSREKKESFPLTVTSAQKNPTAFYLCASSLGTSTDTQYFGPGTRLTVL.

The chain recombines TRBV2 with TRBJ2-1; no reliable D call. The CDR3 runs 13 residues. Germline V CDR1 and CDR2: SNHLY, FYNNEI. The V gene lost 6 bases and the J gene lost 8 bases, with 14 bases spanning the gap. CDR3 nucleotides: TGTGCCAGCAGGTTTCCCGTGTCACATGAGCAGTTCTTC. This codes for CASRFPVSHEQFF.

V and J are TRBV30 and TRBJ1-5, with 10 bases identical to TRBD1. Germline CDR1 reads GTSNPN; CDR2 reads SVGIG (reference sequence). The V gene end was trimmed by 0 bases and the J gene end by 7 bases; junction bases not matched to a gene: 3. The CDR3 contains 14 residues. This CDR3 reads CAWSVTGGTQPQHF. In nucleotides, the CDR3 is TGTGCCTGGAGTGTGACAGGGGGCACCCAGCCCCAGCATTTT.

This clone was seen more than once but under ten times. This chain connects TRBV10-1 to TRBJ2-7; possibly TRBD2 for D (5 bases). V lost 3 bases, J lost 2 bases, and 8 bases lay in between. The CDR3 runs to 13 residues. Germline V CDR1 and CDR2: WNHNN, SYGVQD (reference sequence). CDR3 in amino acids: CASSDGNPYEQYF. CDR3 sequence (DNA): TGCGCCAGCAGTGACGGGAACCCCTACGAGCAGTACTTC.

This chain joins TRBV19 and TRBJ1-5; possibly TRBD1 for D (6 bases). Deletions cut 5 bases from V and 0 bases from J, with 11 bases between. The CDR3 runs to 15 residues. Germline CDR1 LNHDA, CDR2 SQIVND (reference sequence). CDR3 coding DNA: TGTGCCAGTAGTCCCACAGGGCCTAGCAATCAGCCCCAGCATTTT. This codes for CASSPTGPSNQPQHF.